This T cell receptor beta chain stems from a study of human T cells and chemical hapten exposure. Study details: Chiefly female patients presented with alopecia areata, totalis or universalis.

A few counts support this clonotype. The V gene's germline CDR1 is SGHVS and CDR2 FNYEAQ. Trimming took 5 bases from V and 0 from J, leaving 11 bases between them. The CDR3 runs 16 residues. The time point denotes: patch test 2, 6 weeks after DPC sensitization. The treatment: therapeutic diphenylcyclopropenone sensitization with weekly scalp DPC. TCRdb fed the RACE reads into MiXCR, producing one record per CDR3 protein. This sample has roughly 380,000 distinct CDR3 sequences, with about 6.3% found just once. The TCR was taken from a young woman with alopecia areata. Some clones in this sample may be carry-over from other donors' samples. The rearrangement joins TRBV7-6 to TRBJ2-6; a possible D gene is TRBD1 (5 bases). This specimen consisted of whole blood, obtained in connection with sensitization to the hapten diphenylcyclopropenone (DPC). CDR3 coding DNA: TGTGCCAGCAGCCAAACTACAGGCTCTGGGGCCAACGTCCTGACTTTC. This codes for CASSQTTGSGANVLTF.